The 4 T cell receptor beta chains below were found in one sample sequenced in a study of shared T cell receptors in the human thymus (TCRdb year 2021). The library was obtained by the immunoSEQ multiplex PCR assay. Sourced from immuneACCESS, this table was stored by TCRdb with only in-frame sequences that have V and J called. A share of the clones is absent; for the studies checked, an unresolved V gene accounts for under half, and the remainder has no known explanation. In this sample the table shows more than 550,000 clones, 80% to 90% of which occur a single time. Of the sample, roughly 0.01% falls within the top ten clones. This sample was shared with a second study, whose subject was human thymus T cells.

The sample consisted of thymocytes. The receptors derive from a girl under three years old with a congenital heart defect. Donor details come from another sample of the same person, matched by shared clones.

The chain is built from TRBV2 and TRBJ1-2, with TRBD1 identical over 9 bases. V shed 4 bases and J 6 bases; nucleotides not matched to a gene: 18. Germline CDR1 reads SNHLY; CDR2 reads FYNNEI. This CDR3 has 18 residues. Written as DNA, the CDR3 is TGTGCCAGCAGTGGGATGAGGACAGGGGTTGCCCCCCGTCATGGCTACACCTTC. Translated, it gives CASSGMRTGVAPRHGYTF.

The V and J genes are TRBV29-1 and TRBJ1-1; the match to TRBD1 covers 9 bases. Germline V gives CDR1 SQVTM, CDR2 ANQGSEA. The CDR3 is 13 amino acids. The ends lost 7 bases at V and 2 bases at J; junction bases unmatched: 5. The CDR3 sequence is CSAADRGNTEAFF. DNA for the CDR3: TGCAGCGCCGCGGACAGGGGAAACACTGAAGCTTTCTTT.

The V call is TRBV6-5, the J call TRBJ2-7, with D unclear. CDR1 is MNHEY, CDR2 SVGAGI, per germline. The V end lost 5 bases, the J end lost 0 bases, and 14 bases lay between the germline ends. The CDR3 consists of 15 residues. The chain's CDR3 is CASSPSRSPSYEQYF. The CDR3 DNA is TGTGCCAGCAGTCCCTCGCGAAGCCCCTCCTACGAGCAGTACTTC.

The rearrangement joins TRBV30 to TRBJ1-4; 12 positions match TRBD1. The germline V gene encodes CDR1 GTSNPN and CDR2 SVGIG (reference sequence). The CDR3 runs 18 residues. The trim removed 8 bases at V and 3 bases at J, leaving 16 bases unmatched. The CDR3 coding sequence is TGTGCCGGCAAGATACGGGACAGGGGGCGCCGGGCTAATGAAAAACTGTTTTTT. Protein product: CAGKIRDRGRRANEKLFF.